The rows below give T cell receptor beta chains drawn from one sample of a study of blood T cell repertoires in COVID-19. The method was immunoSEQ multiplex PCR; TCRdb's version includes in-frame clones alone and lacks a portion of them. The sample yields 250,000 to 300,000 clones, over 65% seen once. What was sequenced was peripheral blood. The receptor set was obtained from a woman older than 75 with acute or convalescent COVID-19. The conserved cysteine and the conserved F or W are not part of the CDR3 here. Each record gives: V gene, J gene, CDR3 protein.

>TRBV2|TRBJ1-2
AGRQRGANYGYT
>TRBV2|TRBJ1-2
ASSYSGTGYT
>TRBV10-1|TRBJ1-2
ASSEGQGAYGYT
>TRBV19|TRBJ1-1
ASMQGITEAF
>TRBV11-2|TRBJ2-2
ASSLDQSTVNTGELF
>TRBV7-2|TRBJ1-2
ASSSRDSGRPNYGYT
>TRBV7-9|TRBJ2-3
ASSSGFQDTDTQY
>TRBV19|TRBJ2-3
ASKAGSTDTQY
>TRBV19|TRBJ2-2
ASSSLAGNTGELF
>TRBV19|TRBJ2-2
ASGDRGVTGELF
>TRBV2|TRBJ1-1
ASRTGLENTEAF
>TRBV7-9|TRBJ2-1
ASSFLLSGSNEQF
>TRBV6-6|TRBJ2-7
ASSYSMGGYEQY
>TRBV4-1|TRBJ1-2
ASSPLTTGGYGYT
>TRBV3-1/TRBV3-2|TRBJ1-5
ASSQGQGRRQPQH
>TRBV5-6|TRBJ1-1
ASSRAGPGKIPNTEAF
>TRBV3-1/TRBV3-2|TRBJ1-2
ASSPRDRGRYGYT
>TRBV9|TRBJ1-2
ASSVGGDYYT
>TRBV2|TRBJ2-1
ASSERVTRIYNEQF
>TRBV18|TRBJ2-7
ASSPGTSYEQY
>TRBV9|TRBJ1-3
ASSLSGGATGPDTIY
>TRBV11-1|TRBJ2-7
ASSRGQMVNEQY
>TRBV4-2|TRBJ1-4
ASSPEVRGGNEKLF
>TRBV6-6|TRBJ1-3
ASSSDMSSGNTIY
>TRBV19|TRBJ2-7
ASSDVRAGGYEQY
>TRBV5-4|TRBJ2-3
ASETSGSKDTQY
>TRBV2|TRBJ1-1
ASSQNTEAF
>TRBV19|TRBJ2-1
ASSSPHIRTYNEQF
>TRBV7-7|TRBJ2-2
ASSLNPGGLGGELF
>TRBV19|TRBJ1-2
ASSIAGGSYGYT
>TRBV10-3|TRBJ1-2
AISGYRVADYGYT
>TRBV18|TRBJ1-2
ASSPRDNTRGGYT
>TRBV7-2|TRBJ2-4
ASSLDRGDGNIQY
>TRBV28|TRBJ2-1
ASSLPTSGSYEQF
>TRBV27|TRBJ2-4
ASSGTDLAKNIQY
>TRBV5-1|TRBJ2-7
ASRKGLVFTYEQY
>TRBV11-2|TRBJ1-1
ASSLAAGNTEAF
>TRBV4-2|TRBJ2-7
ASSPPGDSSYEQY
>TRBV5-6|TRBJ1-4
ASSLSGLTNEKLF
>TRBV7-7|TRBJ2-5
ASSTTGKETQY
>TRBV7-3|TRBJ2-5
ASSPTPGLGETQY